One and the same sample provided the 2 T cell receptor beta chains below, sequenced in a study of cytomegalovirus exposure and HLA in healthy donors. 13 Jbeta primers and 60 Vbeta primers were used for the PCR. Profiled with immunoSEQ multiplex PCR; TCRdb holds only in-frame clones, not every one. The sample carries some 63,000 clones, 83% recorded once. The sequencing sample was made of PBMCs. All receptors come from a human donor in good health.

The chain links TRBV10-1 to TRBJ1-5; D remains unclear. CDR3 length: 13 amino acids. Germline loops: CDR1 WNHNN, CDR2 SYGVQD (reference sequence). With 3 bases removed from V and 7 bases from J, the gap between germline ends came to 10 bases. The CDR3 sequence is CASSDGAGQPQHF. The CDR3, as DNA: TGCGCCAGCAGTGACGGCGCCGGGCAGCCCCAGCATTTT.

The chain employs TRBV7-3 and TRBJ2-7, with a tentative D call TRBD2 (5 bases). Trimming removed 1 base at V and 2 bases at J, with 12 bases between. CDR3 size: 15 residues. Per the germline V gene, CDR1 is SGHTA and CDR2 is FQGTGA. DNA of the CDR3: TGTGCCAGCAGCTTAAGGGCGGGTACCCCCTACGAGCAGTACTTC. Translated: CASSLRAGTPYEQYF.